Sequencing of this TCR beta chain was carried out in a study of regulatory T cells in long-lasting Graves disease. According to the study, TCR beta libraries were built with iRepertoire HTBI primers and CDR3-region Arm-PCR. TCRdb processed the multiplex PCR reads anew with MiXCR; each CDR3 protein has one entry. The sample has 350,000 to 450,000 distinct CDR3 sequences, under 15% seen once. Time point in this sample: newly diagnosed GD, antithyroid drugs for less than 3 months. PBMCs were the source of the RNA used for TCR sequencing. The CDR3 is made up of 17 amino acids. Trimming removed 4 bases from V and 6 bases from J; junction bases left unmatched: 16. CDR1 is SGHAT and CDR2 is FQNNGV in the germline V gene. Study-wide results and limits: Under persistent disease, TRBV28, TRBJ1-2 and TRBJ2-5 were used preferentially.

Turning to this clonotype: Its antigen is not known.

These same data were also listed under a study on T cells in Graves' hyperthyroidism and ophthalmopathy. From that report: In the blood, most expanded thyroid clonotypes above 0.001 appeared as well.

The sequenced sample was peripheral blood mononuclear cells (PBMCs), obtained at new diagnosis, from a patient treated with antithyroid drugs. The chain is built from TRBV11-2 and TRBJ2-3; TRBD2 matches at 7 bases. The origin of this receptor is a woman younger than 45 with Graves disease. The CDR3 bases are TGTGCCAGCAGCTCGCAGCGTGACTACCGGGACTACGATACGCAGTATTTT. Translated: CASSSQRDYRDYDTQYF.